The rows below give T cell receptor beta chains drawn from one sample of a study of T cell repertoires in cytomegalovirus infection. TCRdb re-derived calls from the reads in MiXCR, one entry per CDR3 protein. The repertoire holds 150,000 or so distinct CDR3 sequences, around 22% seen once, with 9.5% to 12% in the top ten. Sequenced input: PBMCs. Source of these receptors: a human donor in good health (CMV status not recorded). Some clones in this sample may be carry-over from other donors' samples. CDR3s include the opening cysteine and the closing phenylalanine or tryptophan. Each record gives: J gene, V gene, D gene, CDR3 protein. D genes are given only for firm matches.

TRBJ2-5 | TRBV5-4 | NA | CASSLVSSQETQYF
TRBJ2-5 | TRBV11-2 | NA | CASSLSLSQETQYF
TRBJ1-2 | TRBV12-3/TRBV12-4 | NA | CASSDQTVSGYTF
TRBJ2-7 | TRBV6-6 | TRBD2 | CASRTGTSGRNEQYF
TRBJ2-1 | TRBV5-1 | NA | CASSPWGGGGQSYNEQFF
TRBJ2-6 | TRBV24-1 | NA | CATSKAGANVLTF
TRBJ2-3 | TRBV7-2 | TRBD2 | CASSTLTSGGEDTQYF
TRBJ2-2 | TRBV10-3 | TRBD2 | CAIRLAGDTGELFF
TRBJ2-2 | TRBV6-1 | NA | CASSEDLGAGELFF
TRBJ1-5 | TRBV10-3 | NA | CAISESGAGQPQHF
TRBJ1-1 | TRBV14 | NA | CASSQSWAYTEAFF
TRBJ2-7 | TRBV6-1 | NA | CASSELVYEQYF
TRBJ1-1 | TRBV27 | NA | CASSFRQGIEAFF
TRBJ2-3 | TRBV20-1 | NA | CSAPNALGTDTQYF
TRBJ1-2 | TRBV2 | NA | CASTGATGYGYTF
TRBJ2-1 | TRBV20-1 | TRBD2 | CSARGGRGGDEQFF
TRBJ2-1 | TRBV11-2 | NA | CASSLGQDYNEQFF
TRBJ2-5 | TRBV3-1 | NA | CASSHLGGTSGTQYF
TRBJ1-1 | TRBV28 | NA | CASSIQGSFTEAFF
TRBJ1-2 | TRBV7-9 | NA | CASSPEGGNYGYTF
TRBJ2-1 | TRBV29-1 | TRBD2 | CSVGGGGGRYNEQFF
TRBJ1-4 | TRBV6-5 | TRBD1 | CASSYSTQGREKLFF
TRBJ2-3 | TRBV20-1 | NA | CSARDAGSGTDTQYF
TRBJ2-5 | TRBV28 | NA | CASTFVGLETQYF
TRBJ1-1 | TRBV4-3 | TRBD1 | CASSQGWTGVTEAFF
TRBJ2-1 | TRBV20-1 | NA | CSAPGRLSYNEQFF